This T cell receptor (beta chain) originates from a study of blood T cell repertoires in COVID-19 (TCRdb year 2020). The study in broad terms: Samples from collaborators originated in the United States, Italy and Spain and spanned both the acute and convalescent phases of COVID-19. Samples came from the ongoing ImmuneRACE study (first 160 participants) plus 1,254 subjects from 6 global collaborators. Subjects who had been exposed to COVID-19, were actively infected with it, or had recovered from it provided the deeply sampled blood TCRbeta repertoires that made up the dataset. The prospective study material was composed of cDNA or gDNA derived from T cells, B-cell-depleted T cells, or PBMCs. Sample metadata almost always included a de-identified subject ID, COVID-19 status, age in years and sex. A freely available public database, intended as a resource for researchers studying the immune response to SARS-CoV-2, is where the repertoires were released. Where available, HLA class I and class II types were taken from metadata supplied by the sample provider and were not determined by assay-based typing. The study at large found these results: How much clinical and demographic metadata was included differed by source and by participant, and the metadata was provided uncurated.

Participants in the prospective study were enrolled through a virtual design, were aged roughly 18 to 95 years, and lived in under 25 United States geographic areas. To assign participants to cohorts, the prospective study relied on clinical history that participants themselves reported in a screening survey and a study questionnaire. Exposed participants had been in contact with someone with a PCR-confirmed or clinician-diagnosed COVID-19 case within 2 weeks of study entry. Mobile phlebotomists in the prospective study collected whole blood, serum and a nasopharyngeal or oropharyngeal swab from every participant. Participants in the prospective study had the option to provide additional blood draws and questionnaires over a roughly 2-month period. Before DNA extraction, prospective study blood samples were shipped either frozen or at room temperature. Deletion took 2 bases off V and 4 bases off J, with a span of 9 bases between the germline ends. The CDR3 goes from the cysteine to the phenylalanine over 14 residues. The DNA shown is the 42-base CDR3, in frame from base 1. Taken from the germline V gene, the CDR1 and CDR2 loops are SGHAT and FQNNGV.

Comments on this clone: Its antigen remains undetermined. The input lacks base qualities; no much larger clone sits a single base away.

TCRbeta CDR3 regions were amplified from genomic DNA by means of the immunoSEQ Assay, a bias-controlled multiplex PCR. In the paper's pipeline: The number of nucleated cells in each sample was estimated by amplification of reference gene primers within the assay. To quantify the absolute abundance of each unique TCRbeta CDR3 rearrangement, sequence reads were collapsed and filtered. For each sample, productive Simpson clonality was calculated as the square root of Simpson's diversity index over productive rearrangements. What TCRdb holds here is the immuneACCESS table cut down to in-frame rearrangements. Part of the clones is not present; checked against another copy, under half of the missing clones reflect an unresolved V gene, and the others are unexplained. The DNA gave D and trimming, while V, J and clone size come from that table. The sample yields under 400,000 clones; 88% were counted once. Of the sample, 1% falls within the top ten clones.

This chain joins TRBV11-2 to TRBJ1-5, with the D gene uncertain. The origin of this receptor is a woman in her twenties or thirties who had been exposed to COVID-19. Sequencing used PBMCs or T cells enriched from blood (not recorded which). The nucleotides are TGTGCCAGCAGCTTACGGGGAGGGAATCAGCCCCAGCATTTT. Translated, it reads CASSLRGGNQPQHF.